Detailed here is one TCR beta chain. Each CDR3 protein gets one entry after TCRdb re-called the 5' RACE reads with MiXCR. Here the sample spans just under 60,000 distinct CDR3 sequences, 8.5% to 10% being singletons. This sample is drawn from a study of early T cells in non-severe SARS-CoV-2 infection. The V gene lost 2 bases and the J gene lost 0 bases, with 12 bases spanning the gap. The CDR3 length is 16 residues. CDR1 is SGHTA, CDR2 FQGNSA, per germline. Sample: whole blood. This TCR was sampled from an adult who was a healthcare worker with PCR-confirmed SARS-CoV-2 infection or an uninfected control (not recorded which). The V call is TRBV7-2, the J call TRBJ2-3; no reliable D call. The CDR3 DNA is TGTGCCAGCAGCTTATTCGTGCCATCTAGCACAGATACGCAGTATTTT. It codes for CASSLFVPSSTDTQYF.